Given below is one TCR beta chain in context. Some clones are missing from TCRdb's copy, which holds only in-frame ones; the method was immunoSEQ multiplex PCR. This sample has more than 95,000 clones, with around 86% found just once. This entry belongs to a study of blood T cell repertoires in COVID-19. Germline V gene data show CDR1 as SNHLY and CDR2 as FYNNEI. The CDR3 has 15 amino acids. With 5 bases removed from V and 2 bases from J, the gap between germline ends came to 12 bases. The material sequenced was peripheral blood. The TCR originated in an elderly man with acute or convalescent COVID-19. This rearrangement joins TRBV2 to TRBJ2-2; perhaps TRBD1 as D (5 bases). CDR3 nucleotides: TGTGCCAGCAGTCCACGGACACCCAACACCGGGGAGCTGTTTTTT. The encoded protein is CASSPRTPNTGELFF.